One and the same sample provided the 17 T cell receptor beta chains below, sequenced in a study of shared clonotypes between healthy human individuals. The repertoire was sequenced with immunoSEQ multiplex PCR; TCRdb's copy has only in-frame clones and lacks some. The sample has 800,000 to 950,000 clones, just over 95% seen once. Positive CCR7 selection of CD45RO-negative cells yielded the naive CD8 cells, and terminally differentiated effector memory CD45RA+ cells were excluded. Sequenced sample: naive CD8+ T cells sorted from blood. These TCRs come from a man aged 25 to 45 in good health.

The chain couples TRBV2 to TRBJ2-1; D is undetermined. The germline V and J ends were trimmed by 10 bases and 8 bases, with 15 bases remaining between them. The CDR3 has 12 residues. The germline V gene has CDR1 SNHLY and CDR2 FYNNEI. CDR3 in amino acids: CANQDAADEQFF. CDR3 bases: TGTGCCAACCAAGACGCCGCCGATGAGCAGTTCTTC.

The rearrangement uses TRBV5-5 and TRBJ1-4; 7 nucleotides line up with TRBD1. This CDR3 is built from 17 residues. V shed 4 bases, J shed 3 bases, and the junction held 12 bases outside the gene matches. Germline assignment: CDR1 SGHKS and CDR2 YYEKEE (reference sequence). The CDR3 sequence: CASSESQGVAANEKLFF. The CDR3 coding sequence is TGTGCCAGCAGCGAATCTCAGGGGGTAGCGGCTAATGAAAAACTGTTTTTT.

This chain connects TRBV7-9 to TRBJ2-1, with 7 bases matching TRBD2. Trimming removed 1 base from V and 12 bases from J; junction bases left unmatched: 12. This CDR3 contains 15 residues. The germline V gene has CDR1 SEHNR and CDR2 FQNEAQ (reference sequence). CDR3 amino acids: CASSLESDGREGQFF. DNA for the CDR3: TGTGCCAGCAGCTTAGAATCCGATGGGAGGGAGGGGCAGTTCTTC.

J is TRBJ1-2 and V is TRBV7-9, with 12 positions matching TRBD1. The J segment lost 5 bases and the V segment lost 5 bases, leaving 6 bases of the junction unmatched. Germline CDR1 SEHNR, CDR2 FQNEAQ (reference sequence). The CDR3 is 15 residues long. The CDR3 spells CASSDRDRGLYGYTF. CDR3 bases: TGTGCCAGCAGCGACCGGGACAGGGGGCTTTATGGCTACACCTTC.

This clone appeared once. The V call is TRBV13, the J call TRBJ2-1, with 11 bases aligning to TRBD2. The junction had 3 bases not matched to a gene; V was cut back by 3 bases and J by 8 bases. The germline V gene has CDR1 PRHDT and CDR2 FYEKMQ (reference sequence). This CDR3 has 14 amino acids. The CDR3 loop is CASSFSGRGYEQFF. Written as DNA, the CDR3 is TGTGCCAGCAGCTTTAGCGGGAGGGGTTATGAGCAGTTCTTC.

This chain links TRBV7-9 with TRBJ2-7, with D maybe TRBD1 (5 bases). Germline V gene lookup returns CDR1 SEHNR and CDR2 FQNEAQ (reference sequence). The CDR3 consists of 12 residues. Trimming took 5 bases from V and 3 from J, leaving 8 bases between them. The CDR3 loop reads CASSPDNYEQYF. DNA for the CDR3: TGTGCCAGCAGCCCGGACAACTACGAGCAGTACTTC.

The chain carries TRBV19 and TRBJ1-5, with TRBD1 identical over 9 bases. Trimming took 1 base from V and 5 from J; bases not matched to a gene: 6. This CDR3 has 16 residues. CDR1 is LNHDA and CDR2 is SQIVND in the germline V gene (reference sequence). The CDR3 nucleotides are TGTGCCAGTAGTATAGCCCCGGACAGGGGTGATCAGCCCCAGCATTTT. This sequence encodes CASSIAPDRGDQPQHF. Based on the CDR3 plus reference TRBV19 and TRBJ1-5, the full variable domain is DGGITQSPKYLFRKEGQNVTLSCEQNLNHDAMYWYRQDPGQGLRLIYYSQIVNDFQKGDIAEGYSVSREKKESFPLTVTSAQKNPTAFYLCASSIAPDRGDQPQHFGDGTRLSIL.

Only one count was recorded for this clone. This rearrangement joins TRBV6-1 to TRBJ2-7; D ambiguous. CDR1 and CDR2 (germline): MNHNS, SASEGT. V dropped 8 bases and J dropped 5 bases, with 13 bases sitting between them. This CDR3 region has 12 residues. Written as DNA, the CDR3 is TGTGCCAGCTTAGGGTTAATCCACGAGCAGTACTTC. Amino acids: CASLGLIHEQYF.

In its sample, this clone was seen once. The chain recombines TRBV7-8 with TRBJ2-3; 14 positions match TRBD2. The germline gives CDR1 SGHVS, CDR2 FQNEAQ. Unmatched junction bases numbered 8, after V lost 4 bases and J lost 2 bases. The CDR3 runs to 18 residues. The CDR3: CASSSGLAGALLTDTQYF. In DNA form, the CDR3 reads TGTGCCAGCAGCTCGGGACTAGCGGGAGCCCTACTCACAGATACGCAGTATTTT.

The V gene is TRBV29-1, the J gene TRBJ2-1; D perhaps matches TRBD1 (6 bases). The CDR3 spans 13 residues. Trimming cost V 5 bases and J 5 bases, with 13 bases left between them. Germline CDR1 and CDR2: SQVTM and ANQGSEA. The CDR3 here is CSVRPAGDNEQFF. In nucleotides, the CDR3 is TGCAGCGTTCGGCCCGCAGGGGACAATGAGCAGTTCTTC.

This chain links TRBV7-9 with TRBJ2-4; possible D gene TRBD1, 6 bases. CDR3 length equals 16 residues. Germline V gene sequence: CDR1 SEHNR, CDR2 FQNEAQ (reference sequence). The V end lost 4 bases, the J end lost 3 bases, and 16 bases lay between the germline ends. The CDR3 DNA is TGTGCCAGCAGCTCAGGGGCAGGGGTGGTCAAAAACATTCAGTACTTC. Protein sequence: CASSSGAGVVKNIQYF.

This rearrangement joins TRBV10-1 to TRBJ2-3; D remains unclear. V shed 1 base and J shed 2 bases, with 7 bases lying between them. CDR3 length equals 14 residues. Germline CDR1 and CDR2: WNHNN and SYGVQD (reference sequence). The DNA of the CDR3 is TGCGCCAGCAGTGAGTTCGAGGACACAGATACGCAGTATTTT. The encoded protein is CASSEFEDTDTQYF.

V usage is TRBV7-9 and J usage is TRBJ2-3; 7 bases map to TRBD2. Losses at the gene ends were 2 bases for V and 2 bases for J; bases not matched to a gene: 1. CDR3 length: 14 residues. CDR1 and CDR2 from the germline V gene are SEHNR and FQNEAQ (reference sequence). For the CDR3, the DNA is TGTGCCAGCAGCTTACTAGCGGACACAGATACGCAGTATTTT. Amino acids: CASSLLADTDTQYF.

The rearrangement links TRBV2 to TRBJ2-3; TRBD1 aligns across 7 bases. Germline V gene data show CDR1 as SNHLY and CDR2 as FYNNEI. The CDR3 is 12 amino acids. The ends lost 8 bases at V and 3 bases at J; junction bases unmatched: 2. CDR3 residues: CASRDSTDTQYF. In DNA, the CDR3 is TGTGCCAGCCGGGACAGTACAGATACGCAGTATTTT. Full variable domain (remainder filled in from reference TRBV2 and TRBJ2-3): EPEVTQTPSHQVTQMGQEVILRCVPISNHLYFYWYRQILGQKVEFLVSFYNNEISEKSEIFDDQFSVERPDGSNFTLKIRSTKLEDSAMYFCASRDSTDTQYFGPGTRLTVL.

CDR3: CASSQVGLDSSYGYTF. The CDR3 nucleotides read TGCGCCAGCAGCCAAGTCGGGCTAGACAGCTCCTATGGCTACACCTTC. The chain combines TRBV4-3 with TRBJ1-2; D might be TRBD1 (5 bases). Trimming removed 1 base at V and 4 bases at J, with 16 bases between. Germline V gives CDR1 LGHNA, CDR2 YSLEER. CDR3 size: 16 residues.

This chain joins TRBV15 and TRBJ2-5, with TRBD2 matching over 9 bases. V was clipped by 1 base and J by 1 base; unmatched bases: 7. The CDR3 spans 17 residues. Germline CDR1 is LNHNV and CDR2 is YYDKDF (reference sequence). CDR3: CATSRGGAGGPQETQYF. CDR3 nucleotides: TGTGCCACCAGCAGAGGGGGGGCGGGAGGGCCCCAAGAGACCCAGTACTTC.

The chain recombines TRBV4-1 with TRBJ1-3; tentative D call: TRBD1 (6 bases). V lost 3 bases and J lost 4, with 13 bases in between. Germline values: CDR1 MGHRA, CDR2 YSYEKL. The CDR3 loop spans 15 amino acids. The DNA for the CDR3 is TGCGCCAGCAGCCAGCTACAGGGAATCGGAAACACCATATATTTT. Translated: CASSQLQGIGNTIYF.